One sample yielded the 10 T cell receptor beta chains listed below, sequenced in a study of T-cell memory formation after mild COVID-19. MiXCR, run by TCRdb on the 5' RACE reads, gives a single entry per CDR3 protein. Of under 400,000 distinct CDR3 sequences listed, around 30% were seen once; the top ten hold roughly 13%. The sequenced sample consisted of PBMCs or a T cell subset sorted from them (not recorded which). Receptors were obtained from an adult woman who had mild COVID-19 (a few samples of this study predate the infection). Cell type and time point are not known.

A few counts support this clonotype. The CDR3 is CASSPGSGLAGGLSWYF. Here the CDR3 DNA reads TGTGCCAGCTCACCTGGTTCCGGACTAGCGGGGGGCCTATCGTGGTATTTT. The rearrangement links TRBV18 to TRBJ2-3, with 14 bases aligning to TRBD2. CDR3 length: 17 amino acids. The junction had 16 bases not matched to a gene; V was cut back by 3 bases and J by 14 bases. CDR1 and CDR2 from the germline V gene are KGHSH and LQKENI.

V usage is TRBV18 and J usage is TRBJ2-5, with D tentatively TRBD1 (5 bases). Between the trimmed V and J ends, which lost 3 bases and 2 bases, there was a span of 10 bases. CDR3 length equals 14 residues. Germline-derived CDR1 and CDR2 are KGHSH and LQKENI. CDR3 nucleotide sequence: TGTGCCAGCTCACCTCAGGGATTTCAAGAGACCCAGTACTTC. It specifies CASSPQGFQETQYF.

This chain joins TRBV5-1 and TRBJ2-5; D is uncertain. Trimming pared 4 bases from V and 1 base from J, leaving 14 bases between. Germline V gene sequence: CDR1 SGHRS, CDR2 YFSETQ. This CDR3 has 15 amino acids. CDR3 sequence: CASSPLASRQETQYF. Written as DNA, the CDR3 is TGCGCCAGCAGCCCACTGGCCTCACGCCAAGAGACCCAGTACTTC.

Turning to this clonotype: A junction boundary mismatches the germline segment, possibly from a read error. The chain couples TRBV7-2 to TRBJ1-6; the D gene is possibly TRBD1 (5 bases). Germline CDR1 reads SGHTA; CDR2 reads FQGNSA. The CDR3 is made up of 14 amino acids. The CDR3 reads CASSLGVVDRGFFF. In nucleotides, the CDR3 is TGTGCCAGCAGCTTGGGGGTCGTAGACCGCGGATTTTTTTTT.

This clonotype was found a few times. This rearrangement joins TRBV21-1 to TRBJ2-2. TRBV21-1 is a documented pseudogene. The CDR3 is 15 amino acids. The CDR3 loop is CASIIAGWYTGELFF. The CDR3 coding sequence is TGTGCCAGCATCATAGCGGGATGGTACACCGGGGAGCTGTTTTTT.

The chain links TRBV20-1 to TRBJ2-3; the D is unclear. The germline V gene has CDR1 DFQATT and CDR2 SNEGSKA (reference sequence). V was cut by 1 base and J by 5 bases, with 10 bases left in between. The CDR3 spans 13 residues. This CDR3 is CSARAPRKDTQYF. CDR3 in DNA: TGCAGTGCTAGAGCCCCGAGAAAAGATACGCAGTATTTT.

The J gene is TRBJ2-1, the V gene TRBV24-1; D tentatively fits TRBD1 or TRBD2 (5 bases each). The CDR3 totals 15 residues. Per germline, CDR1 KGHDR and CDR2 SFDVKD. The germline V and J ends were trimmed by 4 bases and 9 bases, with 18 bases remaining between them. The CDR3 loop reads CATSEYGGSAGEQFF. As DNA, the CDR3 is TGTGCCACCAGTGAGTATGGGGGTTCGGCCGGTGAGCAGTTCTTC.

The chain has TRBV6-6 and TRBJ2-2, with 10 bases matching TRBD1. Germline V gene data show CDR1 as MNHNY and CDR2 as SVGAGI (reference sequence). This CDR3 contains 14 residues. V dropped 6 bases and J dropped 4; count of bases not matched to a gene: 2. The CDR3 is CASSGQGGTGELFF. CDR3 nucleotide sequence: TGTGCCAGCAGCGGACAGGGGGGCACCGGGGAGCTGTTTTTT.

This clonotype came up a few times. The rearrangement links TRBV7-8 to TRBJ2-7; D perhaps matches TRBD1 (6 bases). CDR1 is SGHVS, CDR2 FQNEAQ, per germline. This CDR3 contains 14 residues. V was trimmed by 5 bases and J by 2 bases, leaving 13 bases between them. In nucleotides, the CDR3 is TGTGCCAGCAGCCCACAGGGCGGACCCTACGAGCAGTACTTC. This encodes CASSPQGGPYEQYF.

CDR3: CSVVGAGANYGYTF. The CDR3, as DNA: TGCAGCGTGGTCGGAGCCGGAGCTAACTATGGCTACACCTTC. The chain carries TRBV29-1 and TRBJ1-2; no firm D call. Trimming stripped 6 bases from V and 0 bases from J, with 14 bases between. Germline values: CDR1 SQVTM, CDR2 ANQGSEA. The CDR3 covers 14 residues.